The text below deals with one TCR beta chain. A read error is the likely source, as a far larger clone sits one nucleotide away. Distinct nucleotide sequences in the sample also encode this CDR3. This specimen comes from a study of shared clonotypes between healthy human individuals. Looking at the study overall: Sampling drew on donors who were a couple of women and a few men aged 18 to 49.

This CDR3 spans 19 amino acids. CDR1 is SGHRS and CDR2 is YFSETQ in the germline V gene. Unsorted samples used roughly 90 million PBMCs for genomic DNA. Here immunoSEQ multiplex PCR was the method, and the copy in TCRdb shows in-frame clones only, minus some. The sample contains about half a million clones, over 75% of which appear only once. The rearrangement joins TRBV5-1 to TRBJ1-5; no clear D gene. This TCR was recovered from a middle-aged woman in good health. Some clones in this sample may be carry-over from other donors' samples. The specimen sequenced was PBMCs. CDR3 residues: CASSPPQARPEHSNQPQHF. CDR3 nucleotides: TGCGCCAGCAGCCCTCCCCAGGCCCGACCCGAACATAGCAATCAGCCCCAGCATTTC. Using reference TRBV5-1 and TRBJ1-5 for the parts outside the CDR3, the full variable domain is KAGVTQTPRYLIKTRGQQVTLSCSPISGHRSVSWYQQTPGQGLQFLFEYFSETQRNKGNFPGRFSGRQFSNSRSEMNVSTLELGDSALYLCASSPPQARPEHSNQPQHFGDGTRLSIL.